This T cell receptor beta chain is drawn from a study of blood T cells in healthy people across ages. A J-beta primer mix and a sample-barcoded 5' primer were used in a second PCR of roughly 7 to 12 cycles. TCRdb re-called the 5' RACE reads through MiXCR, storing one row per CDR3 protein. Of around 400,000 distinct CDR3 sequences in the sample, about 49% were seen once. The CDR3 length is 16 residues. The ends were cut back, 6 bases at V and 3 bases at J, with 18 bases in the middle. V gene TRBV12-3 or TRBV12-4 combines with J gene TRBJ1-5, with a possible D match to TRBD1 (6 bases). The clonotype was recovered from a man aged 55 to 70 in good health. The specimen sequenced was blood. CDR3 protein: CASSPAFGTYNQPQHF. CDR3 coding DNA: TGTGCCAGCAGCCCGGCGTTCGGGACATACAATCAGCCCCAGCATTTT.